These T cell receptor beta chains were read from a single sample in a study of T cells after yellow fever vaccination. TCRdb processed the 5' RACE reads anew with MiXCR; each CDR3 protein has one entry. The sample yields 5,000 or so distinct CDR3 sequences, about 6% seen once. Sequenced here: PBMCs, either bulk or a sorted T-cell subset (CD4+, CD8+, memory, or dextramer-sorted; not recorded which), sampled approximately 16 days after the first yellow fever vaccination. All receptors come from a man between 18 and 29 years old who received the YFV17D yellow fever vaccine. CDR3s include the opening cysteine and the closing phenylalanine or tryptophan. The D gene is left open where the match is weak. A clone size is listed for some rows: how often the clone was seen (once, few, many), or a class if it is expanded.

d_gene,v_gene,j_gene,abundance,CDR3nt,CDR3aa
NA,TRBV7-9,TRBJ2-7,many,TGTGCCAGCACCTCTTGGGTCTCGACCTACGAGCAGTACTTC,CASTSWVSTYEQYF
TRBD1,TRBV7-7,TRBJ2-2,many,TGTGCCAGCAGCTTATACCCTAAAACAGGGGGGACCGGGGAGCTGTTTTTT,CASSLYPKTGGTGELFF
TRBD1,TRBV12-3/TRBV12-4,TRBJ2-2,many,TGTGCCAGCAGCCACAGGGGCCGGGAGCTGTTTTTT,CASSHRGRELFF
TRBD2,TRBV28,TRBJ2-1,medium-sized,TGTGCCAGCAGTTTCGGGGGGGTGTACAATGAGCAGTTCTTC,CASSFGGVYNEQFF
TRBD2,TRBV20-1,TRBJ2-3,many,TGCAGTGCTAGGAATCCTAGCGGGGGGTTAACAGATACGCAGTATTTT,CSARNPSGGLTDTQYF
NA,TRBV7-6,TRBJ2-3,many,TGTGCCAGCAGCCGACAGATTGGTTCCCGCACAGATACGCAGTATTTT,CASSRQIGSRTDTQYF
NA,TRBV27,TRBJ1-5,many,TGTGCCAGCAGTTTTCTGGGCAGGGGCGACCAGCCCCAGCATTTT,CASSFLGRGDQPQHF
NA,TRBV29-1,TRBJ2-3,many,TGCAGCGTTGGGGACAAGGCAGATACGCAGTATTTT,CSVGDKADTQYF
NA,TRBV9,TRBJ1-6,many,TGTGCCAGCAGCGTCCACGAGGGAAGGGAATCACCCCTCCACTTT,CASSVHEGRESPLHF
TRBD1,TRBV6-5,TRBJ2-1,many,TGTGCCAGCAGTTTGCTTTATACAGGGGGCGCGTCCTACAATGAGCAGTTCTTC,CASSLLYTGGASYNEQFF
NA,TRBV5-5,TRBJ2-4,many,TGTGCCAGCAGCCACCGGCCAAAAAACATTCAGTACTTC,CASSHRPKNIQYF
NA,TRBV15,TRBJ2-7,medium-sized,TGTGCCACCAGCAGGGACTCCCTGACCTCCTACGAGCAGTACTTC,CATSRDSLTSYEQYF
TRBD1,TRBV6-5,TRBJ2-7,many,TGTGCCAGCAGTTACGAGACAGGGGCGACCTACGAGCAGTACTTC,CASSYETGATYEQYF
NA,TRBV6-2/TRBV6-3,TRBJ1-2,many,TGTGCCAGCAGTTTTCAAGGAGCCTATGGCTACACCTTC,CASSFQGAYGYTF
TRBD2,TRBV6-5,TRBJ2-7,many,TGTGCCAGCAGTTCTGGGACTAGCGGAGCCTACGAGCAGTACTTC,CASSSGTSGAYEQYF
TRBD1,TRBV6-1,TRBJ1-6,many,TGTGCCAGCAGCACGGGGACAGGGGTACAGTCACCCCTCCACTTT,CASSTGTGVQSPLHF
NA,TRBV3-1,TRBJ2-1,NA,TGTGCCAGCAGCCAAGAAGAGTGGAGTGCCTACAATGAGCAGTTCTTC,CASSQEEWSAYNEQFF
NA,TRBV6-4,TRBJ1-5,many,TGTGCCAGCAGTCGGCAGCGGGCAGGCGCTACCCTTTTGCTTCAGCCCCAGCATTTT,CASSRQRAGATLLLQPQHF
NA,TRBV5-1,TRBJ2-2,once,TGCGCCAGCAGCTCGGCAGGGAGGAACACCGGGGAGCTGTTTTTT,CASSSAGRNTGELFF
NA,TRBV4-3,TRBJ1-2,many,TGCGCCAGCAGCCAAGATCCGACAGGATATGGCTACACCTTC,CASSQDPTGYGYTF
TRBD2,TRBV7-2,TRBJ2-1,medium-sized,TGTGCCAGCAGCTTAGGACTAGCGGGGGGCAATGAGCAGTTCTTC,CASSLGLAGGNEQFF
NA,TRBV5-1,TRBJ1-5,many,TGCGACAGCGGTGGTTCGGAACAGGACAATCAGCCCCAGCATTTT,CDSGGSEQDNQPQHF
NA,TRBV6-1,TRBJ1-5,many,TGTGCCAGCACCAAAGACGGCTACGGGTTAAATCAGCCCCAGCATTTT,CASTKDGYGLNQPQHF
NA,TRBV6-5,TRBJ1-5,many,TGTGCCAGCACTAGACGGACAGACAATCAGCCCCAGCATTTT,CASTRRTDNQPQHF
NA,TRBV28,TRBJ2-2,many,TGTGCCAGCAGTTTCGTTCACGCCGGGGAGCTGTTTTTT,CASSFVHAGELFF
NA,TRBV6-1,TRBJ2-7,many,TGTGCCAGCAGTGACTGGGGGCAAATGTACGAGCAGTACTTC,CASSDWGQMYEQYF
NA,TRBV11-2,TRBJ2-4,NA,TGTGCCAGCAGCTTAGTGAGGACAGAAGAAAGCATTCAGTACTTC,CASSLVRTEESIQYF
NA,TRBV19,TRBJ1-1,many,TGTGCCAGTAGTATACTCGGGGCAGGAAACACTGAAGCTTTCTTT,CASSILGAGNTEAFF
NA,TRBV29-1,TRBJ1-1,many,TGCAGCGGAGAACCGGACCCAAATATACCAGCTTTCTTT,CSGEPDPNIPAFF
NA,TRBV27,TRBJ2-1,many,TGTGCCAGCAGTTTAGCGAGCTCCTACAATGAGCAGTTCTTC,CASSLASSYNEQFF
TRBD1,TRBV7-2,TRBJ1-6,many,TGTGCCAGCAGTTACAACAGGGGGAATTCACCCCTCCACTTT,CASSYNRGNSPLHF
TRBD2,TRBV27,TRBJ2-7,many,TGTGCCAGCAGTTTACTAGCGGGGGTCTCCTACGAGCAGTACTTC,CASSLLAGVSYEQYF
NA,TRBV6-1,TRBJ2-2,medium-sized,TGTGCCAGCGTGGAGGGGAACACCGGGGAGCTGTTTTTT,CASVEGNTGELFF
TRBD1,TRBV5-4,TRBJ2-1,NA,TGTGCCTGGGGGCCAGGGGACAGGGGGCGAGACAATGAGCAGTTCTTC,CAWGPGDRGRDNEQFF
NA,TRBV28,TRBJ1-2,NA,TGTGCCATCGGACCTGGGCACCATGGCTACACCTTC,CAIGPGHHGYTF
NA,TRBV5-1,TRBJ2-2,many,TGCGCCAGCAGCCCGCATCCCGGGACTCCAAACACCGGGGAGCTGTTTTTT,CASSPHPGTPNTGELFF
TRBD1,TRBV12-3/TRBV12-4,TRBJ1-5,many,TGTGCCAGCAGCATAGGGACAGGGAATCAGCCCCAGCATTTT,CASSIGTGNQPQHF
NA,TRBV5-1,TRBJ2-2,many,TGCGCCAGCAGCCAGGGGACGATCGCCGGGGAGCTGTTTTTT,CASSQGTIAGELFF
NA,TRBV27,TRBJ1-6,many,TGTGCCAGCAGTCCTCCACAGGCCCCCCTCCACTTT,CASSPPQAPLHF
NA,TRBV20-1,TRBJ1-6,many,TGCAGTGCTAGAACGGGGAACTTCTATAATTCACCCCTCCACTTT,CSARTGNFYNSPLHF
NA,TRBV12-3/TRBV12-4,TRBJ2-3,many,TGTGCCAGCAGTTTTAACGAGGGGGTCACAGATACGCAGTATTTT,CASSFNEGVTDTQYF
NA,TRBV4-1,TRBJ1-1,many,TGCGCCAGCAGAGACCGGGACATCTTTGACACTGAAGCTTTCTTT,CASRDRDIFDTEAFF
NA,TRBV5-3,TRBJ2-7,NA,TGTGCCATGGGCCAAGGGCTCCTCTACGAGCAGTACTTC,CAMGQGLLYEQYF